These T cell receptor beta chains were read from a single sample in a study of OX40 agonist ivuxolimab in advanced cancers. Produced via immunoSEQ multiplex PCR; TCRdb's table is partial and in-frame only. The sample contains tens of thousands of clones, around 90% of which appear only once. This sample comprised CD4+ or CD8+ T cells sorted from blood, obtained in a trial of the OX40 agonist ivuxolimab. These receptor sequences come from an adult with an advanced solid tumor such as melanoma, head and neck, liver or kidney cancer. CDR3s include the opening cysteine and the closing phenylalanine or tryptophan. Each record gives: clone size, V gene, CDR3 length, CDR3 protein. Part of the rows lack a size; the others show once, few, many or a class for expanded clones.

-,TRBV7-9,12,CASRESNTEAFF
few,TRBV5-5,14,CASSMGQRNTEAFF
-,TRBV28,15,CASSPDGQSNQPQHF
-,TRBV9,13,CASSARTGEKLFF
-,TRBV7-6,14,CASSPDRSYNEQFF
-,TRBV19,15,CAASGTGGVGYGYTF
-,TRBV19,14,CATRPSVGGYEQYF
-,TRBV5-1,15,CASSRQGVSYNEQFF
-,TRBV27,14,CASSGFGGTGELFF
-,TRBV5-4,17,CASSPGTLPPITGELFF
-,TRBV27,16,CASSSSPATANTEAFF
-,TRBV19,16,CASSNRDRGSGSPLHF
-,TRBV27,16,CASSPKLAGGNYEQYF
-,TRBV5-4,17,CASSFDFASGYQETQYF
-,TRBV5-4,12,CASSLGTSEQYF
-,TRBV13,16,CASSLEGRDRTYEQYF
-,TRBV10-3,23,CAISESLGGGEDVVRINTGELFF
-,TRBV5-6,12,CASSLGGNTIYF
-,TRBV15,13,CATSPQGTYEQYF
-,TRBV7-6,17,CASSLESGGRSTDTQYF
-,TRBV12-2,16,CASRLSPGFSGNTIYF
-,TRBV5-6,16,CASSMPRTSGVNEQFF
-,TRBV7-8,14,CASSLTQGTDTQYF
-,TRBV7-9,18,CASSTKKTTLGDTGELFF
-,TRBV5-8,15,CASSFPRGGAWEQFF
-,TRBV27,14,CASSLSGASQPQHF
few,TRBV10-1,14,CASSETGRAHEQYF
-,TRBV2,15,CASSLPGGPYNEQFF
-,TRBV11-2,14,CASSLIWATDTQYF
-,TRBV5-6,12,CASSVFGQPQHF
-,TRBV28,17,CASKTGTLSSGANVLTF
-,TRBV5-8,15,CASSFLVSNSYEQYF
-,TRBV19,15,CASSISGQGTGELFF
-,TRBV19,16,CASSISSGSNTGELFF
few,TRBV27,16,CASRRTGGLHTDTQYF
-,TRBV29-1,14,CSVEWQGYSYGYTF
-,TRBV5-1,17,CASSPGLAAPGAGELFF
-,TRBV27,14,CASSLGRGRVGYTF
-,TRBV5-6,17,CASSLSGHKRRTGELFF
-,TRBV27,16,CASSPPGLPVFNEQFF
-,TRBV15,16,CATSRDRALISDEQFF